Listed here are 6 T cell receptor beta chains from one sample, sequenced in a study of regulatory T cells in long-lasting Graves disease. Library construction for TCR beta used iRepertoire HTBI primers and Arm-PCR of CDR3 regions. TCRdb reanalysed the multiplex PCR reads using MiXCR and keeps one entry per CDR3 protein. The profile shows about 540,000 distinct CDR3 sequences, roughly 12% of them singletons. Time point: newly diagnosed GD, antithyroid drugs for less than 3 months. The TCR library used RNA extracted from PBMCs. The same sample was also studied in work on T cells in Graves' hyperthyroidism and ophthalmopathy.

The sample was peripheral blood mononuclear cells (PBMCs), taken at new diagnosis, from a patient treated with antithyroid drugs. The receptors originated from a man aged 25-45 years with Graves disease.

The chain links TRBV7-2 to TRBJ2-1; 9 bases line up with TRBD2. After removal of 6 bases from V and 9 bases from J, the junction contained 18 bases not matched to a gene. Germline V lookup: CDR1 SGHTA, CDR2 FQGNSA. The CDR3 has 17 amino acids. CDR3 amino acids: CASRGIRIAGVKVEQFF. CDR3 DNA sequence: TGTGCCAGCAGGGGGATAAGGATAGCGGGAGTTAAGGTTGAGCAGTTCTTC.

This clonotype has a handful of counts. This chain uses TRBV20-1 with TRBJ2-1; D ambiguous. Trimming stripped 2 bases from V and 9 bases from J, with 14 bases between. Germline values: CDR1 DFQATT, CDR2 SNEGSKA (reference sequence). The length of the CDR3 is 13 residues. CDR3 region: CSARRATVGEQFF. CDR3 DNA: TGCAGTGCTAGACGGGCCACCGTAGGTGAGCAGTTCTTC.

At least ten counts were recorded for this clonotype. The genes are TRBV20-1 and TRBJ2-5; the D gene is possibly TRBD2 (6 bases). The CDR3 is 12 residues long. V was cut by 3 bases and J by 5 bases, with 10 bases left in between. The germline V gene has CDR1 DFQATT and CDR2 SNEGSKA (reference sequence). In DNA, the CDR3 is TGCAGTGCTAGCGGGAGTGGTGAGACCCAGTACTTC. Translated: CSASGSGETQYF.

This clonotype has a count of ten or more. The genes are TRBV12-5 and TRBJ2-7; D remains unclear. V was pared by 4 bases and J by 0 bases, with 10 bases between. Germline assignment: CDR1 LGHNT and CDR2 FRNRAP. The CDR3 consists of 14 residues. The CDR3 sequence: CASGSRQRSYEQYF. CDR3 bases: TGTGCTAGTGGTTCTCGACAACGCTCCTACGAGCAGTACTTC.

Ten or more counts support this clonotype. The CDR3 spells CASSGGLAGVTDTQYF. In nucleotides, the CDR3 is TGTGCCAGCAGCGGAGGACTAGCGGGAGTTACAGATACGCAGTATTTT. The chain combines TRBV7-9 with TRBJ2-3; 13 positions match TRBD2. This CDR3 has 16 residues. Trimming removed 5 bases from V and 3 bases from J; junction bases left unmatched: 5. Germline V gives CDR1 SEHNR, CDR2 FQNEAQ (reference sequence). The entire variable domain, with the rest obtained from reference TRBV7-9 and TRBJ2-3, is as follows: DTGVSQNPRHKITKRGQNVTFRCDPISEHNRLYWYRQTLGQGPEFLTYFQNEAQLEKSRLLSDRFSAERPKGSFSTLEIQRTEQGDSAMYLCASSGGLAGVTDTQYFGPGTRLTVL.

This clonotype appeared many times. V and J are TRBV20-1 and TRBJ2-5; TRBD2 matches 7 bases. V lost 5 bases, J lost 1 base, and 4 bases stayed unmatched. The CDR3 sequence is 13 residues long. Germline V gives CDR1 DFQATT, CDR2 SNEGSKA (reference sequence). The CDR3 region is CSAGGDPQETQYF. The CDR3 DNA sequence: TGCAGTGCTGGGGGGGACCCCCAAGAGACCCAGTACTTC.